This entry describes one TCR beta chain. The CDR3 has 15 amino acids. Per germline, CDR1 KGHSH and CDR2 LQKENI. V trimming: 6 bases; J trimming: 6 bases; junction bases outside the gene matches: 8. Source study methods: Quantification of nucleated cells was approximated via reference gene primer amplification. Produced via immunoSEQ multiplex PCR; TCRdb's table is partial and in-frame only. Clone size and the V and J calls come from that table; the DNA yielded D and trimming. The sample consists of about 120,000 clones, approximately 90% of them appearing once. This sample was included in a study of blood T cell repertoires in COVID-19. As for the study in general: Donors in the United States, Italy and Spain gave samples during acute or convalescent COVID-19. T cells, B-cell-depleted T cells, or PBMCs supplied cDNA or gDNA.

Sequencing used peripheral blood. The chain carries TRBV18 and TRBJ2-2; 9 bases match TRBD2. This receptor was taken from an elderly woman with acute or convalescent COVID-19. The CDR3 bases are TGTGCCAGCTCCCCGAGCGGGAGGAGTCCCGGGGAGCTGTTTTTT. It specifies CASSPSGRSPGELFF. Variable domain in full (rest from reference TRBV18 and TRBJ2-2): NAGVMQNPRHLVRRRGQEARLRCSPMKGHSHVYWYRQLPEEGLKFMVYLQKENIIDESGMPKERFSAEFPKEGPSILRIQQVVRGDSAAYFCASSPSGRSPGELFFGEGSRLTVL.